This TCR beta chain was captured by sequencing in a study of CXCR3-negative and CXCR3-positive naive CD8 T cells (dated by TCRdb to between 2019 and 2020). Looking at the study overall: In total, about 135 million TRB reads were obtained, corresponding to roughly 1.5 +/- 0.3 million reads per library. Diversity and physicochemical repertoire analyses covered under twelve donors pooled from two independent experiments. For the TRBV-TRBJ cluster analysis, the naive subsets came from a handful of donors, while the memory cells came from 3 donors.

Sequences SQVTM (CDR1) and ANQGSEA (CDR2) are obtained from the germline V gene. The CDR3 runs 14 amino acids, cysteine and phenylalanine included. DNA is not recorded here. Sequencing used a NextSeq 550. The Human TCR Profiling Kit (MiLaboratory) was used to prepare UMI-labeled 5' RACE TRB cDNA libraries. cDNA synthesis used the entire amount of extracted RNA, and PCR amplification then used the entire amount of cDNA produced. Libraries were prepared in parallel with an identical number of PCR cycles. The published analysis was carried out like this. About 53,000 +/- 9,400 unique UMI-labeled TRB cDNA molecules per library were extracted with MIGEC and MiXCR, with at least two reads per UMI required. On average, each library contained 40,000 +/- 10,000 functional in-frame TRB CDR3 nucleotide clonotypes without stop codons. After downsampling to 5000 UMI-labeled TRB molecules per sample, diversity metrics such as normalized Shannon-Wiener and Chao1 were calculated in VDJtools. For the central five CDR3 residues, VDJtools calculated physicochemical properties weighted by clonotype size, namely interaction energy, strength, volume and Kidera factor 4. With the reads reprocessed by TCRdb, a single entry stands for each CDR3 protein sequence and no DNA is reported. TCRdb's processing, not the authors', yielded these V and J calls. This sample's table carries over 50,000 distinct CDR3 sequences. 0.55% to 0.85% of the sample comes from the top ten.

What the study reported, not specific to this receptor: Comparably high repertoire diversity was found in both naive subsets, whereas much lower repertoire diversity was found in memory CD8+ T cells. Because CXCR3 expression was partially decreased after cryopreservation, freshly isolated PBMCs were used for most assays. Because surface CD5, which has been linked to self-reactivity in mice, was comparable between naive subsets, TCR interaction strength was also inferred from TRB CDR3 physicochemical properties. TRBV-TRBJ usage was similar between naive CXCR3-negative and CXCR3-positive cells from the same donor, while memory cells showed distinct patterns. TRB CDR3s from CXCR3-positive naive cells showed higher hydrophobicity (lower Kidera factor 4), lower energy, and higher strength and volume indices than CXCR3-negative naive cells.

Regarding this clonotype: Its antigen remains unidentified.

Each CD8+ T cell subset was flow-sorted in triplicate, and 300,000 to 350,000 cells per subset were placed directly into RLT lysis buffer. Naive CD8+ T cells were defined stringently as CD45RO-CCR7+CD27+CD95- to exclude memory contaminants. Peripheral blood mononuclear cells were isolated from buffy coats by standard density gradient centrifugation. A FACSAria III was used to flow-sort naive CD8+ T cells into CXCR3-negative and CXCR3-positive populations. Total RNA was extracted from sorted cells using an RNeasy Mini Kit. The sequence links TRBV29-1 to TRBJ1-5; checking the TCRdb D call of TRBD1 is not possible without DNA. Sequenced material: naive CXCR3+ CD8+ T cells from blood. The cell subset or site label corresponds to: CD45RO-CCR7+CD27+CD95- naive CD8+ T cells expressing CXCR3 (TNR3+). The origin of this receptor is a human donor in good health. Some clones in this sample may be carry-over from other donors' samples. CDR3 protein: CSVATPERYQLQHF.